The clone carrying this TCR beta chain was recorded a few times. Its antigen remains unknown. The source of the sample is a study of beta chain features in type 1 diabetes. TCRB transcripts that were expressed got sequenced, as all of the isolated RNA had been reverse transcribed. Assay: immunoSEQ multiplex PCR; the TCRdb copy retains only in-frame clones and omits some. Of around 150,000 clones listed, under 9.5% are singletons. Regarding the study as a whole: In every one of the four CD4+ subsets, TCRB CDR3s were moderately but significantly shorter in Type 1 diabetes patients. Still unanswered here is whether HLA type influences TCRB rearrangement.

Sample: central memory CD4+ T cells from blood. The receptor comes from a young man in good health.

The CDR3 loop reads CATSRGGGVTDTQYF. The CDR3 DNA is TGTGCCACCAGCAGAGGCGGCGGGGTCACAGATACGCAGTATTTT. The V call is TRBV15, the J call TRBJ2-3, with a possible D match to TRBD2 (6 bases). CDR3 length equals 15 residues. Trimming cost V 1 base and J 2 bases, with 10 bases left between them. The germline gives CDR1 LNHNV, CDR2 YYDKDF (reference sequence).